The 18 T cell receptor beta chains listed next were all sequenced from one sample in a study of blood T cell repertoires in COVID-19. Sequencing was performed with immunoSEQ multiplex PCR; in TCRdb, only in-frame clones are kept and a portion is missing. The sample yields roughly 120,000 clones, approximately 89% seen once. The sequenced sample consisted of peripheral blood. The receptors shown here come from a woman in her sixties or seventies with COVID-19, enrolled during active disease.

This clone was seen a single time. The genes are TRBV9 and TRBJ2-2; 7 positions agree with TRBD2. This CDR3 comprises 15 residues. V gave up 4 bases and J gave up 6 bases; unmatched junction bases: 9. Germline V gene data show CDR1 as SGDLS and CDR2 as YYNGEE. Here the CDR3 reads CASSLSEAGAGELFF. The CDR3 DNA follows: TGTGCCAGCAGCCTATCCGAGGCGGGGGCCGGGGAGCTGTTTTTT. The entire variable domain, with the rest obtained from reference TRBV9 and TRBJ2-2, is as follows: DSGVTQTPKHLITATGQRVTLRCSPRSGDLSVYWYQQSLDQGLQFLIQYYNGEERAKGNILERFSAQQFPDLHSELNLSSLELGDSALYFCASSLSEAGAGELFFGEGSRLTVL.

In its sample, this clone was seen a few times. The chain is built from TRBV6-5 and TRBJ1-2; no clear D. The germline gives CDR1 MNHEY, CDR2 SVGAGI. The CDR3 loop spans 12 amino acids. The V end lost 8 bases, the J end lost 5 bases, and 12 bases lay between the germline ends. DNA for the CDR3: TGTGCCAGCCTCTGGGCAGGATATGGCTACACCTTC. Translating gives CASLWAGYGYTF.

This chain links TRBV15 with TRBJ1-1, with 10 positions matching TRBD1. Germline CDR1 LNHNV, CDR2 YYDKDF (reference sequence). V gave up 5 bases and J gave up 4 bases; unmatched junction bases: 4. The CDR3 totals 14 residues. The CDR3 coding sequence is TGTGCCACCAGCGGATGGGACAGGGGCACTGAAGCTTTCTTT. Its translation: CATSGWDRGTEAFF.

The chain combines TRBV6-5 with TRBJ1-1, with 9 nucleotides matching TRBD1. The CDR3 consists of 14 residues. With 5 bases clipped from V and 5 bases from J, the junction kept 6 bases outside the gene matches. Germline V CDR1 and CDR2: MNHEY, SVGAGI. The CDR3 DNA reads TGTGCCAGCAGTAGCGGGACAGGGATAACTGAAGCTTTCTTT. It translates to CASSSGTGITEAFF.

The chain couples TRBV12-3 or TRBV12-4 to TRBJ1-1, with TRBD1 matching 7 bases. V dropped 6 bases and J dropped 1; count of bases not matched to a gene: 2. CDR3 length equals 13 residues. The CDR3 is CASRRTGNTEAFF. Written as DNA, the CDR3 is TGTGCCAGCAGAAGGACAGGGAACACTGAAGCTTTCTTT.

This chain links TRBV14 with TRBJ1-3; D possibly corresponds to TRBD1 (5 bases). Trimming pared 3 bases from V and 2 bases from J, leaving 11 bases between. Germline CDR1 is SGHDN and CDR2 is FVKESK. The CDR3 is 15 residues long. CDR3 DNA sequence: TGTGCCAGCAGCCAGAGAGCAGGGACTGGAAACACCATATATTTT. Translating gives CASSQRAGTGNTIYF.

V usage is TRBV7-2 and J usage is TRBJ1-1; unclear D gene. CDR3 length: 13 residues. Trimming left V 6 bases short and J 2 bases short, with 10 bases between. The germline CDR1 and CDR2 sequences are SGHTA and FQGNSA. The CDR3, as DNA: TGTGCCAGCAGGCAAAGCCTTAACACTGAAGCTTTCTTT. Its protein product is CASRQSLNTEAFF.

The chain uses TRBV28 and TRBJ1-2; 7 positions agree with TRBD1. The germline V gene encodes CDR1 MDHEN and CDR2 SYDVKM. CDR3 length equals 14 residues. The J segment lost 7 bases and the V segment lost 6 bases, leaving 11 bases of the junction unmatched. The CDR3 protein is CASRGPTGSSGYTF. Written as DNA, the CDR3 is TGTGCCAGCAGGGGCCCGACAGGGTCAAGTGGCTACACCTTC.

The V call is TRBV10-3, the J call TRBJ1-3, with 10 bases that match TRBD1. The junction had 3 bases not matched to a gene; V was cut back by 4 bases and J by 3 bases. This CDR3 contains 15 residues. From germline, CDR1 is ENHRY and CDR2 SYGVKD. The CDR3 bases are TGTGCCATCAGTGTGACAGGGGGCCATGGAAACACCATATATTTT. Translating gives CAISVTGGHGNTIYF.

The chain links TRBV7-8 to TRBJ2-1; 7 nucleotides align to TRBD2. Germline-derived CDR1 and CDR2 are SGHVS and FQNEAQ. The length of the CDR3 is 18 residues. J was trimmed by 8 bases and V by 4 bases; bases with no gene match: 20. CDR3: CASSSPPPGGWRTDEQFF. DNA of the CDR3: TGTGCCAGCAGCTCCCCCCCGCCGGGAGGCTGGAGGACGGATGAGCAGTTCTTC.

The chain joins TRBV5-8 to TRBJ1-1; D unclear. This CDR3 contains 13 residues. The V end was cut by 1 base, the J end by 6 bases, with 10 bases between. The V gene's germline CDR1 is SGHTS and CDR2 YDEGEE. CDR3 bases: TGTGCCAGCAGCTTGAGGTGGAGAGCTGAAGCTTTCTTT. Translated: CASSLRWRAEAFF.

This clone was detected once. V is TRBV18 and J is TRBJ1-2; TRBD1 aligns across 9 bases. The trim removed 3 bases at V and 2 bases at J, leaving 4 bases unmatched. The germline V gene has CDR1 KGHSH and CDR2 LQKENI. This CDR3 spans 15 amino acids. DNA for the CDR3: TGTGCCAGCTCACCTCGACAGGGGGGGAACTATGGCTACACCTTC. Amino acid sequence: CASSPRQGGNYGYTF.

CDR3 sequence: CASSGETGGAETGELFF. The CDR3 bases are TGCGCCAGCAGCGGGGAGACAGGGGGCGCGGAAACCGGGGAGCTGTTTTTT. The chain uses TRBV5-1 and TRBJ2-2, with 10 bases aligning to TRBD1. V was clipped by 4 bases and J by 5 bases; unmatched bases: 11. CDR1 and CDR2 from the germline V gene are SGHRS and YFSETQ. The CDR3 consists of 17 residues. The whole variable domain, remainder taken from reference TRBV5-1 and TRBJ2-2, is KAGVTQTPRYLIKTRGQQVTLSCSPISGHRSVSWYQQTPGQGLQFLFEYFSETQRNKGNFPGRFSGRQFSNSRSEMNVSTLELGDSALYLCASSGETGGAETGELFFGEGSRLTVL.

The chain links TRBV6-5 to TRBJ2-3; 7 bases map to TRBD2. Germline values: CDR1 MNHEY, CDR2 SVGAGI. The CDR3 contains 13 residues. The junction had 7 bases not matched to a gene; V was cut back by 5 bases and J by 8 bases. The CDR3 region is CASSRLAQVTQYF. CDR3 nucleotides: TGTGCCAGCAGTCGACTAGCCCAGGTTACGCAGTATTTT.

This sequence joins TRBV9 and TRBJ2-3, with 11 positions matching TRBD2. Looked up from germline, CDR1 is SGDLS and CDR2 is YYNGEE. V gave up 5 bases and J gave up 2 bases; unmatched junction bases: 4. The CDR3 consists of 15 residues. The CDR3 loop reads CASSLAGGPTDTQYF. The CDR3 nucleotides read TGTGCCAGCAGTCTAGCGGGGGGTCCCACAGATACGCAGTATTTT.

The chain couples TRBV15 to TRBJ2-3; tentatively, D is TRBD2 (6 bases). CDR3 size: 16 residues. V gave up 0 bases and J gave up 2 bases, with 12 bases separating them. CDR1 LNHNV and CDR2 YYDKDF come from the germline V gene (reference sequence). The CDR3 region is CATSRDGGESTDTQYF. CDR3 in DNA: TGTGCCACCAGCAGAGATGGCGGGGAGTCCACAGATACGCAGTATTTT.

This clone was counted once. V is TRBV28 and J is TRBJ1-1; a weak D match, TRBD1 (5 bases). This CDR3 has 14 residues. The V gene's germline CDR1 is MDHEN and CDR2 SYDVKM. V lost 2 bases, J lost 13 bases, and 20 bases lay in between. This CDR3 reads CASSLAARGGTHFF. The DNA of the CDR3 is TGTGCCAGCAGTTTAGCCGCACGGGGGGGTACACATTTCTTT.

The chain links TRBV4-1 to TRBJ2-3; 8 bases align to TRBD1. The germline V gene encodes CDR1 MGHRA and CDR2 YSYEKL. The CDR3 is 15 amino acids. V lost 6 bases and J lost 4; bases outside the gene matches: 9. The CDR3 sequence: CASRDMDRASDTQYF. DNA for the CDR3: TGCGCCAGCAGGGATATGGACAGGGCCTCAGATACGCAGTATTTT.